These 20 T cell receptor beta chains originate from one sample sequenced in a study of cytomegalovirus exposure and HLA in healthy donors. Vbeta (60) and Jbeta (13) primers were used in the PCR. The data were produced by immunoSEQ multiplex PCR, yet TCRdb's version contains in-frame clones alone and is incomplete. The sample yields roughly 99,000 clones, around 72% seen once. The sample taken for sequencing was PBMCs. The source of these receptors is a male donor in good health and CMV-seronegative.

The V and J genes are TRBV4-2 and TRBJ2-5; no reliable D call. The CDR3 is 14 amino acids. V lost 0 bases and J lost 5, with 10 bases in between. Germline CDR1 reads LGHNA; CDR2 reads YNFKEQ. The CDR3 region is CASSQDLQAETQYF. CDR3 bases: TGTGCCAGCAGCCAAGATTTGCAGGCTGAGACCCAGTACTTC.

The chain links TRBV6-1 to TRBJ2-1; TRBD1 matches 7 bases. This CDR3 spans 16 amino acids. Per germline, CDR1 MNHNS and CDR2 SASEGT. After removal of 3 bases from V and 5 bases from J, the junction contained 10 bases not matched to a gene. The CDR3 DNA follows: TGTGCCAGCAGTGATATCCGGGACAGAGACGACAATGAGCAGTTCTTC. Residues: CASSDIRDRDDNEQFF.

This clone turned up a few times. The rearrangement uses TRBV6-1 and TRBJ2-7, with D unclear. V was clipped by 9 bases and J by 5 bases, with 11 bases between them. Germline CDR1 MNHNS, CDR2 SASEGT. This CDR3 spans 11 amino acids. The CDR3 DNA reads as TGTGCCAGTGAACGGTTCGACGAGCAGTACTTC. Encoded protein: CASERFDEQYF.

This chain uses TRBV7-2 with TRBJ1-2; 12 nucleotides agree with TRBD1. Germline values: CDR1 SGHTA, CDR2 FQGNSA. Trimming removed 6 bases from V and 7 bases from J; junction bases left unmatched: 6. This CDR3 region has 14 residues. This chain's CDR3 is CASRSGTGGSGYTF. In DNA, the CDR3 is TGTGCCAGCAGATCCGGGACAGGGGGCTCTGGCTACACCTTC.

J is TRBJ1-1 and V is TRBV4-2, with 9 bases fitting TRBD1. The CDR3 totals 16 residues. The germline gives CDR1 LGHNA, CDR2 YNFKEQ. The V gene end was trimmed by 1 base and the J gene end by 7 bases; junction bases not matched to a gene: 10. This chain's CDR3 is CASSQGNRGLVGEAFF. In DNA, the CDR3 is TGTGCCAGCAGCCAAGGAAACAGGGGGCTCGTGGGTGAAGCTTTCTTT.

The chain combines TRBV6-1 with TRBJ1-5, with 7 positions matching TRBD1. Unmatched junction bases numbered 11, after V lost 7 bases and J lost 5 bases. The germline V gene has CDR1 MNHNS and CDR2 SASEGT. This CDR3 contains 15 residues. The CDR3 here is CASTGLTGADQPQHF. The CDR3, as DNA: TGTGCCAGCACCGGATTAACAGGGGCCGATCAGCCCCAGCATTTT.

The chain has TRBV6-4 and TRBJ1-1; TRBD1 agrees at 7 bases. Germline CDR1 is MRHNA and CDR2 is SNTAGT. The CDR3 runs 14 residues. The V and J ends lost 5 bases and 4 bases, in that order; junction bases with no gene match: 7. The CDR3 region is CASSTGVGGTEAFF. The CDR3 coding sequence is TGTGCCAGCAGTACAGGGGTAGGAGGCACTGAAGCTTTCTTT.

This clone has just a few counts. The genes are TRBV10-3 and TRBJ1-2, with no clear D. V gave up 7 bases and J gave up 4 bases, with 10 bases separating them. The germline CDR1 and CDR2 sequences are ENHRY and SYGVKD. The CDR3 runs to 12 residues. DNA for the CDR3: TGTGCCATCACCGACTCTGGCTATGGCTACACCTTC. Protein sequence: CAITDSGYGYTF.

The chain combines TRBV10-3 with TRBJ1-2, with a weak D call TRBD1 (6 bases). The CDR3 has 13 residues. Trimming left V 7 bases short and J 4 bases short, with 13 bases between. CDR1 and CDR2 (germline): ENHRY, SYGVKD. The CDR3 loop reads CAITRDTTYGYTF. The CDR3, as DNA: TGTGCCATCACCCGGGACACAACCTATGGCTACACCTTC.

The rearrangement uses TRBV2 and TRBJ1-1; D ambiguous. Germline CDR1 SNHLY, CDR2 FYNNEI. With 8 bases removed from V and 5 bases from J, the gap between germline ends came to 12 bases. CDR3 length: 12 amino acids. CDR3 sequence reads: CASRFEGTEAFF. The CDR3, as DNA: TGTGCCAGCCGTTTTGAGGGAACTGAAGCTTTCTTT. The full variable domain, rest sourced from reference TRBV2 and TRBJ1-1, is EPEVTQTPSHQVTQMGQEVILRCVPISNHLYFYWYRQILGQKVEFLVSFYNNEISEKSEIFDDQFSVERPDGSNFTLKIRSTKLEDSAMYFCASRFEGTEAFFGQGTRLTVV.

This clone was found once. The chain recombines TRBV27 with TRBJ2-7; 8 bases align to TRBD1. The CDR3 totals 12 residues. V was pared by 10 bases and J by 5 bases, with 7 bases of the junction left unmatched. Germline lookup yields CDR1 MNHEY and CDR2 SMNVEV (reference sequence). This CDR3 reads CATWTGLNEQYF. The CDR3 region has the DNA TGTGCCACCTGGACAGGGTTGAACGAGCAGTACTTC.

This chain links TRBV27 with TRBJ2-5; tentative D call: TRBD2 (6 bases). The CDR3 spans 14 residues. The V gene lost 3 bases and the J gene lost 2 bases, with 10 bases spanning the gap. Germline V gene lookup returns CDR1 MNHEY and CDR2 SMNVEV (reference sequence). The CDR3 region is CASSFGGIQETQYF. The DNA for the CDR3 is TGTGCCAGCAGTTTCGGCGGGATACAAGAGACCCAGTACTTC.

The CDR3, as DNA: TGTGCCAGCAGTCTAGGGACAGAGAACACTGAAGCTTTCTTT. Residues: CASSLGTENTEAFF. The chain has TRBV27 and TRBJ1-1; 7 nucleotides agree with TRBD1. This CDR3 has 14 amino acids. The germline gives CDR1 MNHEY, CDR2 SMNVEV (reference sequence). J gave up 1 base and V 5 bases, and 4 bases lay outside the gene matches.

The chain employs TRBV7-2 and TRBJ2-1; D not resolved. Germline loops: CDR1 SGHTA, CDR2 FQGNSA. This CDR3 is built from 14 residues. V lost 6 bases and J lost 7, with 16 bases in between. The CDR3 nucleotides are TGTGCCAGCAGATTGGATGACTTAAGGAATGAGCAGTTCTTC. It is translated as CASRLDDLRNEQFF.

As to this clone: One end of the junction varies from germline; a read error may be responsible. CDR3 region: CASSRDCLTYEQYF. CDR3 nucleotide sequence: TGTGCTAGCAGCCGAGATTGCTTAACCTACGAGCAGTACTTC. This chain links TRBV7-7 with TRBJ2-7; D is uncertain. Germline CDR1 and CDR2: SSHAT and FNYEAQ (reference sequence). CDR3 length: 14 residues.

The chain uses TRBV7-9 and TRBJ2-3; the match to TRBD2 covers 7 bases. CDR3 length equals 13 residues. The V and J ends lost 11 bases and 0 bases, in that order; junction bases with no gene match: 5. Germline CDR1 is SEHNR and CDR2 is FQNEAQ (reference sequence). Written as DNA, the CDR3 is TGTGCCTCCTCTAGCGGAAGCACAGATACGCAGTATTTT. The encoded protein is CASSSGSTDTQYF.

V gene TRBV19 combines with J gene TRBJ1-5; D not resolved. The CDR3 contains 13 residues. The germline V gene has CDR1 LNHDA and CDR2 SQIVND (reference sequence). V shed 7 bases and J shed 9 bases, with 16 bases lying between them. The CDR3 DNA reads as TGTGCCAGTAACCCTGCGGGATTTGGGCCCCAGCATTTT. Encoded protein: CASNPAGFGPQHF.

The CDR3 coding sequence is TGTGCCAGCAGTTACGCGACAGGGGGTCTAGAGACCCAGTACTTC. This encodes CASSYATGGLETQYF. The J gene is TRBJ2-5, the V gene TRBV6-6; 9 positions agree with TRBD1. V lost 2 bases to trimming and J lost 4 bases; unmatched junction nucleotides: 5. This CDR3 has 15 residues. Per the germline V gene, CDR1 is MNHNY and CDR2 is SVGAGI (reference sequence).

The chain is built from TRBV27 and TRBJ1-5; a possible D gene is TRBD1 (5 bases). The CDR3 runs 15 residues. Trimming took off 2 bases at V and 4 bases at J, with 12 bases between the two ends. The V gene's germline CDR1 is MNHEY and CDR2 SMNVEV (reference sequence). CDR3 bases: TGTGCCAGCAGTTTAGCATGGACATCAAATCAGCCCCAGCATTTT. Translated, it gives CASSLAWTSNQPQHF.

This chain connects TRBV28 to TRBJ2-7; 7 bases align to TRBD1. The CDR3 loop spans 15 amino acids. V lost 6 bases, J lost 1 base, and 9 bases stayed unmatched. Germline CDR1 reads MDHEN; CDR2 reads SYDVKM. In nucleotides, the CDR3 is TGTGCCAGCAGCCGAACAGGGGCAGGGTCCTACGAGCAGTACTTC. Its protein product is CASSRTGAGSYEQYF.